These 15 T cell receptor beta chains came from one sample sequenced in a study of CD8+ T cells in alopecia areata. As the sequencing template, cDNA was produced by extracting RNA and reverse transcribing it. The assay was immunoSEQ multiplex PCR, and TCRdb's table has in-frame clones only and misses some. The sample lists around 61,000 clones, around half occurring once. This specimen consisted of CD8+ T cells sorted from blood, obtained at week 0. All receptors come from a human donor with alopecia areata.

In DNA, the CDR3 is TGTGCCTGGAGTGTATTAAGGGGGAAGGATGAGCAGTTCTTC. Translation: CAWSVLRGKDEQFF. This sequence joins TRBV30 and TRBJ2-1; D perhaps matches TRBD1 (6 bases). The V gene lost 0 bases and the J gene lost 8 bases, with 14 bases spanning the gap. CDR1 GTSNPN and CDR2 SVGIG come from the germline V gene (reference sequence). CDR3 length: 14 residues.

This chain joins TRBV29-1 and TRBJ1-2, with 10 positions matching TRBD1. The CDR3 sequence is 13 residues long. Germline lookup yields CDR1 SQVTM and CDR2 ANQGSEA. J gave up 5 bases and V 6 bases, and 6 bases lay outside the gene matches. The CDR3 nucleotides read TGCAGCGTCCGACAGGGGGCAGGGTATGGCTACACCTTC. This encodes CSVRQGAGYGYTF.

This clone appeared a few times. The chain is built from TRBV19 and TRBJ2-7; possibly TRBD1 for D (6 bases). The germline CDR1 and CDR2 sequences are LNHDA and SQIVND (reference sequence). V was clipped by 3 bases and J by 3 bases, with 9 bases between them. The CDR3 contains 13 residues. The CDR3 sequence is CASSMGDNYEQYF. For the CDR3, the DNA is TGTGCCAGTAGTATGGGGGACAACTACGAGCAGTACTTC.

In DNA, the CDR3 is TGTGCCAGCAGCCCCTGGACTAGCGGTAATGAGCAGTTCTTC. Encoded protein: CASSPWTSGNEQFF. The chain has TRBV9 and TRBJ2-1; 10 positions match TRBD2. V shed 4 bases, J shed 7 bases, and the junction held 5 bases outside the gene matches. Per the germline V gene, CDR1 is SGDLS and CDR2 is YYNGEE. The CDR3 is made up of 14 amino acids.

The V gene is TRBV2, the J gene TRBJ2-5; no reliable D call. V was cut by 8 bases and J by 4 bases, with 5 bases left in between. The V gene's germline CDR1 is SNHLY and CDR2 FYNNEI. The CDR3 is 10 amino acids. The CDR3 protein is CASLLETQYF. The CDR3 coding sequence is TGTGCCAGCCTATTAGAGACCCAGTACTTC.

This chain joins TRBV11-2 and TRBJ2-2, with D perhaps TRBD2 (6 bases). The V end was cut by 4 bases, the J end by 6 bases, with 12 bases between. Germline V gene lookup returns CDR1 SGHAT and CDR2 FQNNGV. This CDR3 is 14 amino acids long. The CDR3 reads CASSYAGGAGELFF. CDR3 in DNA: TGTGCCAGCAGCTACGCCGGAGGGGCCGGGGAGCTGTTTTTT.

This clone showed up just once. The chain recombines TRBV30 with TRBJ1-1; D call uncertain. Germline-derived CDR1 and CDR2 are GTSNPN and SVGIG (reference sequence). With 5 bases removed from V and 11 bases from J, the gap between germline ends came to 15 bases. CDR3 length: 11 amino acids. For the CDR3, the DNA is TGTGCCTGGGGAGGTAACGTAGGGGCTTTCTTT. This translates into CAWGGNVGAFF.

The V call is TRBV29-1, the J call TRBJ2-5, with D perhaps matching TRBD1 or TRBD2 (6 bases each). The length of the CDR3 is 13 residues. Germline lookup yields CDR1 SQVTM and CDR2 ANQGSEA. Trimming cost V 7 bases and J 5 bases, with 17 bases left between them. The CDR3 DNA follows: TGCAGCGGGGAGGAGGGGGGCAGGGAGACCCAGTACTTC. This encodes CSGEEGGRETQYF.

This clone turned up a few times. The chain joins TRBV5-6 to TRBJ2-7; D gene uncertain. The CDR3 totals 12 residues. The V end lost 0 bases, the J end lost 6 bases, and 7 bases lay between the germline ends. Germline V gene sequence: CDR1 SGHDT, CDR2 YYEEEE. CDR3 loop: CASSLGTGEQYF. CDR3 coding DNA: TGTGCCAGCAGCTTGGGAACCGGCGAGCAGTACTTC.

V and J are TRBV30 and TRBJ2-1; possible D gene TRBD2, 6 bases. This CDR3 region has 11 residues. V was shortened by 3 bases and J by 10 bases, with 10 bases between the two germline ends. Per the germline V gene, CDR1 is GTSNPN and CDR2 is SVGIG (reference sequence). The CDR3, as DNA: TGTGCCTGGAGCCCTGGAGGGGAGCAGTTCTTC. Its protein product is CAWSPGGEQFF.

The DNA for the CDR3 is TGCAGCGTTGAATTGACACCAGATAGGGAGCTGTTTTTT. Protein: CSVELTPDRELFF. This chain uses TRBV29-1 with TRBJ2-2; D is unresolved. The CDR3 loop spans 13 amino acids. Germline V lookup: CDR1 SQVTM, CDR2 ANQGSEA. V was cut by 2 bases and J by 9 bases, with 13 bases left in between.

There are many counts of this clone. The V call is TRBV10-2, the J call TRBJ1-1; D is unresolved. The V gene's germline CDR1 is WSHSY and CDR2 SAAADI. The germline V and J ends were trimmed by 6 bases and 0 bases, with 2 bases remaining between them. This CDR3 spans 11 amino acids. As DNA, the CDR3 is TGCGCCAGCAGGATGAACACTGAAGCTTTCTTT. It yields the protein CASRMNTEAFF.

This clone has more than one count but fewer than ten. The chain links TRBV5-1 to TRBJ2-7; 8 bases align to TRBD1. The CDR3 has 15 amino acids. CDR1 and CDR2 (germline): SGHRS, YFSETQ. J gave up 5 bases and V 0 bases, and 7 bases lay outside the gene matches. This chain's CDR3 is CASSLGTGLPHEQYF. The DNA of the CDR3 is TGCGCCAGCAGCTTGGGGACAGGGCTTCCCCACGAGCAGTACTTC.

The chain links TRBV27 to TRBJ2-7; unclear D gene. CDR3 length equals 13 residues. V lost 7 bases to trimming and J lost 0 bases, with 10 bases between them. Germline CDR1 reads MNHEY; CDR2 reads SMNVEV (reference sequence). The CDR3 DNA sequence: TGTGCCAGCATTGACGGAAGCTCCTACGAGCAGTACTTC. It encodes CASIDGSSYEQYF.

This clone came up a few times. The V and J genes are TRBV29-1 and TRBJ2-7; 7 nucleotides match TRBD1. CDR1 and CDR2 from the germline V gene are SQVTM and ANQGSEA. This CDR3 is built from 11 residues. V dropped 7 bases and J dropped 6; count of bases not matched to a gene: 6. CDR3 in amino acids: CSGISGGEQYF. DNA for the CDR3: TGCAGCGGGATTTCAGGGGGCGAGCAGTACTTC.